This TCR beta chain was recovered during a study of T cell responses to AZD1222 COVID-19 vaccine. Overall study results and limits: Samples come after the peak T cell response, not at day 14. It should be noted that donors were predominantly white British and more often female, and clonal diversity was possibly underestimated. Spike as a whole was targeted by vaccine-associated CD4 TCRs, dominant at 160-218 and 743-854. Targets within unmutated variant regions were reportedly found for nearly half of spike-specific TCRs.

The table came from immunoSEQ multiplex PCR; TCRdb's copy has only in-frame clones and leaves some out. The table lists about 190,000 clones, around 86% of them singletons. In the case of this clone: Its specificity is unknown.

V lost 2 bases and J 1 base, leaving 9 bases between the germline ends. The germline gives CDR1 SGHNT, CDR2 YYREEE (reference sequence). The CDR3 extends over 14 amino acids. The sequence was collected from an adult in good health. The chain couples TRBV5-4 to TRBJ1-1; D may be TRBD1 (5 bases). This material consisted of peripheral blood, taken on day 0 of MenACWY control vaccination. The CDR3 reads CASSLRDRNTEAFF. CDR3 nucleotide sequence: TGTGCCAGCAGCTTACGGGACCGGAACACTGAAGCTTTCTTT.